One sample yielded the 9 T cell receptor beta chains listed below, sequenced in a study of OX40 agonist ivuxolimab in advanced cancers. Libraries were prepared by immunoSEQ multiplex PCR; TCRdb keeps only in-frame clonotypes and omits some of them. The sample has some 74,000 clones, around 80% seen once; the top ten hold approximately 5%. The sample in question was CD4+ or CD8+ T cells sorted from blood, obtained in a trial of the OX40 agonist ivuxolimab. These receptors all stem from an adult with an advanced solid tumor such as melanoma, head and neck, liver or kidney cancer.

The V call is TRBV20-1, the J call TRBJ1-4; D may be TRBD1 (5 bases). CDR3 length equals 11 residues. CDR1 and CDR2 (germline): DFQATT, SNEGSKA (reference sequence). The V gene lost 3 bases and the J gene lost 13 bases, with 12 bases spanning the gap. The CDR3 DNA sequence: TGCAGTGCTAGTGGGTTCGGGGGACTGTTTTTT. Translation: CSASGFGGLFF.

In its sample, this clone was seen a few times. The chain uses TRBV4-2 and TRBJ1-2, with 11 bases identical to TRBD1. Germline V CDR1 and CDR2: LGHNA, YNFKEQ. With V trimmed by 2 bases and J by 7 bases, 6 bases remained unmatched. This CDR3 contains 15 residues. The CDR3 nucleotides read TGTGCCAGCAGCCAACCGGGACAGGGGGGATTTGGCTACACCTTC. Protein sequence: CASSQPGQGGFGYTF.

The chain employs TRBV5-1 and TRBJ2-7, with a weak D call TRBD2 (5 bases). Between the trimmed V and J ends, which lost 1 base and 7 bases, there was a span of 12 bases. Germline CDR1 and CDR2: SGHRS and YFSETQ. The CDR3 runs to 13 residues. The CDR3 sequence is CASSLSGIEEQYF. The CDR3 nucleotides are TGCGCCAGCAGCTTGTCGGGGATCGAGGAGCAGTACTTC.

This chain links TRBV7-6 with TRBJ2-1, with TRBD2 identical over 7 bases. The CDR3 runs to 14 residues. Germline lookup yields CDR1 SGHVS and CDR2 FNYEAQ. V lost 5 bases, J lost 5 bases, and 6 bases stayed unmatched. The DNA for the CDR3 is TGTGCCAGCAGCCCGGCCGGGGGGAACAATGAGCAGTTCTTC. It specifies CASSPAGGNNEQFF.

The rearrangement joins TRBV28 to TRBJ1-6; D not certain. The CDR3 covers 17 residues. V lost 6 bases and J 5 bases, leaving 20 bases between the germline ends. The germline CDR1 and CDR2 sequences are MDHEN and SYDVKM. DNA for the CDR3: TGTGCCAGCAGGGTAGGTGGGCTGGGAACGAATAATTCACCCCTCCACTTT. Amino acid sequence: CASRVGGLGTNNSPLHF.

The chain uses TRBV6-5 and TRBJ2-1; the D gene is possibly TRBD2 (6 bases). V lost 5 bases, J lost 9 bases, and 17 bases lay in between. Germline V gene data show CDR1 as MNHEY and CDR2 as SVGAGI. This CDR3 has 14 residues. The CDR3 nucleotides are TGTGCCAGCAGTAATCCTCAGGAGGGGCTTGAGCAGTTCTTC. It codes for CASSNPQEGLEQFF.

The rearrangement joins TRBV7-2 to TRBJ2-1, with 7 bases that match TRBD2. The germline gives CDR1 SGHTA, CDR2 FQGNSA. The CDR3 totals 17 residues. V shed 1 base and J 3 bases; nucleotides not matched to a gene: 9. This CDR3 reads CASSLEAASGYYNEQFF. Written as DNA, the CDR3 is TGTGCCAGCAGCTTAGAGGCTGCTAGCGGTTACTACAATGAGCAGTTCTTC.

The chain joins TRBV6-6 to TRBJ1-6; no clear D gene. Trimming stripped 2 bases from V and 3 bases from J, with 8 bases between. The CDR3 is made up of 15 amino acids. Germline CDR1 MNHNY, CDR2 SVGAGI (reference sequence). CDR3 DNA sequence: TGTGCCAGCAGTTACCGGCAGGACTATAATTCACCCCTCCACTTT. This encodes CASSYRQDYNSPLHF.

The chain combines TRBV6-6 with TRBJ1-2, with a weak D call TRBD1 (5 bases). The CDR3 contains 13 residues. Trimming removed 8 bases at V and 8 bases at J, with 18 bases between. In germline, CDR1 is MNHNY, CDR2 SVGAGI (reference sequence). The CDR3 loop reads CASLRSLGEGYTF. The CDR3 bases are TGTGCCAGCCTGAGGTCTCTAGGGGAGGGCTACACCTTC.